This T cell receptor (beta chain) emerged from a study of blood T cell repertoires in COVID-19. About the research overall: T cells, B-cell-depleted T cells, or PBMCs provided the cDNA or gDNA that served as material.

In the source study's methods: Estimated nucleated cell counts came from reference gene primer amplification. The table came from immunoSEQ multiplex PCR; TCRdb's copy has only in-frame clones and leaves some out. V, J and clone size are those of that table, while D and trimming were read from the DNA. The sample records 250,000 to 350,000 clones, over 75% being singletons. Each participant's cohort was designated according to participant-reported clinical history. Before being deemed recovered, Cohort 3 donors had two negative PCRs, clearance, or symptom resolution. Per germline, CDR1 SGHRS and CDR2 YFSETQ. J was trimmed by 4 bases and V by 4 bases; bases with no gene match: 3. This CDR3 is 13 amino acids long.

This TCR was recovered from a woman under 30 who had recovered from COVID-19. The source material was PBMCs or T cells enriched from blood (not recorded which). The chain combines TRBV5-1 with TRBJ1-2; 8 nucleotides line up with TRBD1. Here the CDR3 reads CASSPTGVYGYTF. Here the CDR3 DNA reads TGCGCCAGCAGCCCGACAGGGGTCTATGGCTACACCTTC.